This T cell receptor beta chain was sequenced in a study of CD8 T cells in Susac syndrome. Looked up from germline, CDR1 is LNHDA and CDR2 is SQIVND (reference sequence). This CDR3 is built from 15 residues. V gave up 1 base and J gave up 4 bases, with 13 bases separating them. Sequencing targeted TCR beta in blood CD8+ and CD4+ T cells. Controls were healthy donors chosen to match patients in age and sex. The TEMRA cells underwent FACS enrichment, while the CD8+ and CD4+ T cells underwent negative isolation. Random hexamers were used to reverse transcribe the RNA input (roughly 0.5 to 1 ug). Across 54 Vbeta and 13 Jbeta, immunoSEQ multiplex PCR amplified TCR beta CDR3. TCRdb processed the immunoSEQ multiplex PCR reads anew with MiXCR; each CDR3 protein has one entry. The sample contains approximately 100,000 distinct CDR3 sequences, around nine tenths of which appear only once.

The receptor's source is a human donor in good health. The chain links TRBV19 to TRBJ2-5; D might be TRBD2 (7 bases). Sequenced input: CD4+ T cells from PBMCs. For the CDR3, the DNA is TGTGCCAGTAGTATAGGCGGGGGCACGAGAGAGACCCAGTACTTC. It encodes CASSIGGGTRETQYF.